This T cell receptor (beta chain) is drawn from a study of blood T cell repertoires in COVID-19. Across the study: Material from acute and convalescent COVID-19 was sourced from the United States, Italy and Spain. In each case, the material was cDNA or gDNA derived from T cells, B-cell-depleted T cells, or PBMCs.

This clone was detected once. Trimming left V 3 bases short and J 3 bases short, with 14 bases between. In germline, CDR1 is LNHDA, CDR2 SQIVND (reference sequence). The CDR3 runs to 15 residues. Seattle cases were enrolled at active infection and followed longitudinally. The method was immunoSEQ multiplex PCR; TCRdb's version includes in-frame clones alone and lacks a portion of them. The sample yields roughly 100,000 clones, 80% to 95% seen once. Sequenced material: peripheral blood. The J gene is TRBJ1-2, the V gene TRBV19; D gene ambiguous. The source of this sequence is a woman in her forties or fifties with COVID-19, enrolled during active disease. Here the CDR3 DNA reads TGTGCCAGTAGTATTGACCTAGCCGCCTACTATGGCTACACCTTC. Protein product: CASSIDLAAYYGYTF.